The entry below gives a single T cell receptor beta chain sequence along with its context. Its antigen is still unknown. CDR1 SGHAT and CDR2 FQNNGV come from the germline V gene. The CDR3 has 12 amino acids. Trimming removed 8 bases from V and 6 bases from J; junction bases left unmatched: 3. This entry comes from a study of T cells in Graves' hyperthyroidism and ophthalmopathy. RNA transcripts served as the template for amplifying TCR beta CDR3 regions. The primer set for the first-round RT-PCR of the TCR CDR3 was HTBI. TCRdb passed the multiplex PCR reads through MiXCR, listing each CDR3 protein once. The top ten hold 35% to 50% of the sample, which has more than 300,000 distinct CDR3 sequences, around 18% seen once. General study points: Ophthalmopathy onset followed model prediction by a median about seven months.

J is TRBJ1-1 and V is TRBV11-2; 10 positions match TRBD1. What was sequenced was blood. The TCR sequence derives from a young man with Graves' ophthalmopathy. CDR3 residues: CASGTGDPEAFF. In DNA, the CDR3 is TGTGCCAGCGGGACAGGGGACCCTGAAGCTTTCTTT. The complete variable domain, with remaining parts taken from reference TRBV11-2 and TRBJ1-1, reads EAGVAQSPRYKIIEKRQSVAFWCNPISGHATLYWYQQILGQGPKLLIQFQNNGVVDDSQLPKDRFSAERLKGVDSTLKIQPAKLEDSAVYLCASGTGDPEAFFGQGTRLTVV.